Presented here are 17 T cell receptor beta chains from one specimen sequenced in a study of shared clonotypes between healthy human individuals. Positively selected for CCR7, the CD45RO-negative cells used as naive CD8 cells excluded terminally differentiated effector memory CD45RA+ cells. Clones were sequenced by immunoSEQ multiplex PCR, and TCRdb holds only the in-frame ones, with some missing. Of about 2.2 million clones in the sample, approximately 94% were seen once. Sequencing was performed on naive CD8+ T cells from PBMCs. Every receptor here comes from a man aged 18-30 years in good health. Some clones in this sample may be carry-over from other donors' samples.

The CDR3 region is CASSIWTGNAQPQHF. Written as DNA, the CDR3 is TGTGCCAGTAGTATTTGGACAGGAAATGCTCAGCCCCAGCATTTT. V is TRBV19 and J is TRBJ1-5, with TRBD1 matching over 7 bases. Trimming removed 3 bases from V and 6 bases from J; junction bases left unmatched: 8. CDR3 length: 15 amino acids. Germline lookup yields CDR1 LNHDA and CDR2 SQIVND (reference sequence).

In its sample, this clone was seen a few times. This same CDR3 is encoded by further DNA sequences in the sample. V usage is TRBV29-1 and J usage is TRBJ1-1, with TRBD1 matching 7 bases. The CDR3 covers 12 residues. Germline CDR1 is SQVTM and CDR2 is ANQGSEA. Trimming removed 4 bases from V and 1 base from J; junction bases left unmatched: 0. CDR3 sequence reads: CSVGQGNTEAFF. The DNA of the CDR3 is TGCAGCGTTGGACAGGGGAACACTGAAGCTTTCTTT.

V is TRBV5-1 and J is TRBJ2-7; TRBD1 matches 11 bases. Germline trimming cut 4 bases from V and 6 bases from J; bases unmatched to any gene: 3. This CDR3 spans 13 amino acids. Germline CDR1 is SGHRS and CDR2 is YFSETQ. The CDR3 loop reads CASSPDRGLEQYF. The CDR3 region has the DNA TGCGCCAGCAGCCCGGACAGGGGGCTCGAGCAGTACTTC.

For this clone: This same CDR3 is encoded by further DNA sequences in the sample. The chain has TRBV27 and TRBJ2-7; 7 bases are a match to TRBD1. Germline lookup yields CDR1 MNHEY and CDR2 SMNVEV (reference sequence). The V and J ends lost 6 bases and 2 bases, in that order; junction bases with no gene match: 4. The CDR3 is 13 amino acids. The CDR3 spells CASRPTGTYEQYF. The DNA of the CDR3 is TGTGCCAGCAGGCCGACAGGGACCTACGAGCAGTACTTC.

A single count supports this clone. CDR3 sequence: CASSPGLAGGTSSYNEQFF. CDR3 bases: TGTGCCAGTAGTCCAGGACTAGCGGGAGGCACAAGCTCCTACAATGAGCAGTTCTTC. The rearrangement links TRBV19 to TRBJ2-1, with TRBD2 matching 14 bases. Germline CDR1 reads LNHDA; CDR2 reads SQIVND (reference sequence). This CDR3 contains 19 residues. Germline trimming cut 5 bases from V and 0 bases from J; bases unmatched to any gene: 9.

The CDR3 region has the DNA TGTGCCAGCAGCCCCCGCGGGGGTAGCCCTAACAATGAGCAGTTCTTC. It codes for CASSPRGGSPNNEQFF. V gene TRBV7-2 combines with J gene TRBJ2-1, with 7 bases that match TRBD2. Germline V lookup: CDR1 SGHTA, CDR2 FQGNSA. The CDR3 length is 16 residues. The V and J ends lost 5 bases and 5 bases, in that order; junction bases with no gene match: 12. Full variable domain (rest looked up from reference TRBV7-2 and TRBJ2-1): GAGVSQSPSNKVTEKGKDVELRCDPISGHTALYWYRQSLGQGLEFLIYFQGNSAPDKSGLPSDRFSAERTGGSVSTLTIQRTQQEDSAVYLCASSPRGGSPNNEQFFGPGTRLTVL.

The V and J genes are TRBV12-5 and TRBJ2-5; tentative D call: TRBD2 (6 bases). This CDR3 contains 13 residues. Germline-derived CDR1 and CDR2 are LGHNT and FRNRAP. Trimming shortened V by 6 bases and J by 4 bases, and 12 bases separated the two germline ends. The chain's CDR3 is CASGGGVGETQYF. The CDR3 nucleotides read TGTGCTAGTGGCGGAGGGGTGGGAGAGACCCAGTACTTC.

The V gene is TRBV7-9, the J gene TRBJ2-3; no clear D. The CDR3 is 14 residues long. Germline CDR1 reads SEHNR; CDR2 reads FQNEAQ (reference sequence). Trimming pared 7 bases from V and 6 bases from J, leaving 17 bases between. The CDR3 sequence is CASTWVDTVDTQYF. The DNA for the CDR3 is TGTGCCAGCACCTGGGTTGACACAGTTGATACGCAGTATTTT.

This sequence joins TRBV7-9 and TRBJ2-1; a weak D match, TRBD2 (6 bases). Germline assignment: CDR1 SEHNR and CDR2 FQNEAQ (reference sequence). There are 16 residues in the CDR3. Trimming took off 1 base at V and 4 bases at J, with 14 bases between the two ends. As DNA, the CDR3 is TGTGCCAGCAGCTTAGGTCTGGGACTCCAATACAATGAGCAGTTCTTC. As protein: CASSLGLGLQYNEQFF. Complete variable domain (other parts from reference TRBV7-9 and TRBJ2-1): DTGVSQNPRHKITKRGQNVTFRCDPISEHNRLYWYRQTLGQGPEFLTYFQNEAQLEKSRLLSDRFSAERPKGSFSTLEIQRTEQGDSAMYLCASSLGLGLQYNEQFFGPGTRLTVL.

This clone was detected only once. This rearrangement joins TRBV10-3 to TRBJ1-1; D gene uncertain. Germline loops: CDR1 ENHRY, CDR2 SYGVKD. The CDR3 spans 17 residues. With 0 bases removed from V and 1 base from J, the gap between germline ends came to 15 bases. The CDR3 sequence: CAISESTGLGWNTEAFF. CDR3 in DNA: TGTGCCATCAGTGAGTCGACGGGTTTAGGGTGGAACACTGAAGCTTTCTTT.

CDR3 protein: CASSPGWGGDYNEQFF. Here the CDR3 DNA reads TGCGCCAGCAGCCCGGGATGGGGTGGGGACTACAATGAGCAGTTCTTC. The genes are TRBV5-1 and TRBJ2-1, with D possibly matching TRBD2 (5 bases). Germline lookup yields CDR1 SGHRS and CDR2 YFSETQ. V shed 4 bases and J shed 3 bases, with 17 bases lying between them. There are 16 residues in the CDR3.

This chain joins TRBV20-1 and TRBJ1-1, with a possible D match to TRBD1 (5 bases). V dropped 5 bases and J dropped 7 bases, with 8 bases sitting between them. The germline CDR1 and CDR2 sequences are DFQATT and SNEGSKA (reference sequence). CDR3 size: 10 residues. CDR3 DNA: TGCAGTGCTTACCAGGGTGAAGCTTTCTTT. Translated, it gives CSAYQGEAFF.

CDR3 amino acids: CATLASTGELFF. CDR3 sequence (DNA): TGTGCCACACTAGCGAGCACCGGGGAGCTGTTTTTT. The chain has TRBV11-2 and TRBJ2-2, with 7 bases matching TRBD2. The CDR3 covers 12 residues. Germline V gives CDR1 SGHAT, CDR2 FQNNGV. The V and J ends lost 10 bases and 4 bases, in that order; junction bases with no gene match: 3. Full variable domain (outside the CDR3, taken from reference TRBV11-2 and TRBJ2-2): EAGVAQSPRYKIIEKRQSVAFWCNPISGHATLYWYQQILGQGPKLLIQFQNNGVVDDSQLPKDRFSAERLKGVDSTLKIQPAKLEDSAVYLCATLASTGELFFGEGSRLTVL.

This chain joins TRBV7-8 and TRBJ1-1, with TRBD1 as a possible D gene (6 bases). The length of the CDR3 is 14 residues. Trimming left V 5 bases short and J 4 bases short, with 14 bases between. In germline, CDR1 is SGHVS, CDR2 FQNEAQ. The CDR3 sequence: CASSLTGFGTEAFF. The CDR3, as DNA: TGTGCCAGCAGCCTAACAGGGTTTGGCACTGAAGCTTTCTTT. The entire variable domain, with the rest obtained from reference TRBV7-8 and TRBJ1-1, is as follows: GAGVSQSPRYKVAKRGQDVALRCDPISGHVSLFWYQQALGQGPEFLTYFQNEAQLDKSGLPSDRFFAERPEGSVSTLKIQRTQQEDSAVYLCASSLTGFGTEAFFGQGTRLTVV.

The chain recombines TRBV21-1 with TRBJ1-1; the D segment call TRBD1 is taken from the table without a DNA check. TRBV21-1 is listed as a pseudogene. This CDR3 spans 19 amino acids. The CDR3 spells CASKRLGGPRGTLNTEAFF. Here the CDR3 DNA reads TGTGCCAGCAAACGCCTAGGGGGACCCCGGGGAACCCTGAACACTGAAGCTTTCTTT.

The chain joins TRBV7-9 to TRBJ1-1; tentatively, D is TRBD1 (5 bases). Germline-derived CDR1 and CDR2 are SEHNR and FQNEAQ (reference sequence). The CDR3 consists of 17 residues. V was pared by 5 bases and J by 0 bases, with 19 bases between. In DNA, the CDR3 is TGTGCCAGCAGCCCTCTGGGACTACAGGCTCTGAACACTGAAGCTTTCTTT. Translation gives CASSPLGLQALNTEAFF.

The chain recombines TRBV6-5 with TRBJ1-4; 8 bases are shared with TRBD1. V shed 0 bases and J 5 bases; nucleotides not matched to a gene: 5. The CDR3 runs to 16 residues. Per the germline V gene, CDR1 is MNHEY and CDR2 is SVGAGI. CDR3: CASSYSETGANEKLFF. DNA for the CDR3: TGTGCCAGCAGTTACTCTGAGACAGGGGCGAATGAAAAACTGTTTTTT.